This entry describes one TCR beta chain. This specimen belongs to a study of blood T cell repertoires in COVID-19. Study background: T cells, B-cell-depleted T cells, or PBMCs supplied cDNA or gDNA.

The repertoire was sequenced with immunoSEQ multiplex PCR; TCRdb's copy has only in-frame clones and lacks some. The table lists about 190,000 clones, about 77% of them singletons. CDR1 and CDR2 from the germline V gene are ENHRY and SYGVKD. V lost 6 bases and J 3 bases, leaving 14 bases between the germline ends. The CDR3 loop spans 14 amino acids. Sequencing was carried out using peripheral blood. The sequence was obtained from an elderly woman with active or convalescent COVID-19. The chain joins TRBV10-3 to TRBJ1-2; D not resolved. The CDR3 spells CAISQSVGDYGYTF. The CDR3 DNA follows: TGTGCCATCAGCCAATCAGTGGGAGACTATGGCTACACCTTC.